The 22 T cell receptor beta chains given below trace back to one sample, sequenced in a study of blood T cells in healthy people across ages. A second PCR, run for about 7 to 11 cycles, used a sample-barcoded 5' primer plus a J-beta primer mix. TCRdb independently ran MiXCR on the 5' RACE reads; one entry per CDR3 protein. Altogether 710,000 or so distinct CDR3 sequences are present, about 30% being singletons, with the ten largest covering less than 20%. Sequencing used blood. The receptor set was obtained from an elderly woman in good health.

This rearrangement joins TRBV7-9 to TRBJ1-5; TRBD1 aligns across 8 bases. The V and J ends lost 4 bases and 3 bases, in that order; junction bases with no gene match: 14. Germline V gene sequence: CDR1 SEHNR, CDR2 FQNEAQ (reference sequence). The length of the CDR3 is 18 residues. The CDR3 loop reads CASSSLAGGWNNNQPQHF. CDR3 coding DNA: TGTGCCAGCAGCTCCCTGGCAGGGGGCTGGAATAACAATCAGCCCCAGCATTTT.

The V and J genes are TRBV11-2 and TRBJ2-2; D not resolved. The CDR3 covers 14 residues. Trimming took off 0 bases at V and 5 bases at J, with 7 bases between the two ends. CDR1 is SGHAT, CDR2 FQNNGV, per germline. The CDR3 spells CASSLDPRTGELFF. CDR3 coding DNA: TGTGCCAGCAGCTTAGATCCGAGGACCGGGGAGCTGTTTTTT.

CDR3 DNA sequence: TGTGCCACCAGCAGAGATGGGGCGCGGATAATCAGCACCATATATTTT. Protein sequence: CATSRDGARIISTIYF. This chain uses TRBV15 with TRBJ1-3, with D tentatively TRBD1 (5 bases). CDR3 size: 16 residues. The V and J ends lost 0 bases and 9 bases respectively, with 18 bases between them. Per the germline V gene, CDR1 is LNHNV and CDR2 is YYDKDF (reference sequence).

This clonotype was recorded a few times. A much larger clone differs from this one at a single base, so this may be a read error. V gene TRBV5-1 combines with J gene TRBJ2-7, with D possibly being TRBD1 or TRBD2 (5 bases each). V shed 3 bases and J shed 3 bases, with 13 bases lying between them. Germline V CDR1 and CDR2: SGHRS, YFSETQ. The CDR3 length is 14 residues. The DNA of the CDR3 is TGCGCCAGCAGCTGGACCGGGACCAACTACGAGCAGTACTTC. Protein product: CASSWTGTNYEQYF.

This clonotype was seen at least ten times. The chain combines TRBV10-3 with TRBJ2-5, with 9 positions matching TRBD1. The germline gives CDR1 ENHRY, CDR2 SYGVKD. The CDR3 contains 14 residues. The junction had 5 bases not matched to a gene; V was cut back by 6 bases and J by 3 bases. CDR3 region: CAIRRDRGEETQYF. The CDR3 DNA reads TGTGCCATCAGGAGAGACAGGGGGGAAGAGACCCAGTACTTC.

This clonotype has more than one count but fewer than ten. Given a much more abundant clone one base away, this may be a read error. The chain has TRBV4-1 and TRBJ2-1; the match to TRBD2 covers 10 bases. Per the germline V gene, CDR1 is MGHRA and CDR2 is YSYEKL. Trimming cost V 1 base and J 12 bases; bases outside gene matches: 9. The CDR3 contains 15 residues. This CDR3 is CASSQGLAGVDGQFF. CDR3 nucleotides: TGCGCCAGCAGCCAAGGGCTAGCGGGGGTTGATGGGCAGTTCTTC.

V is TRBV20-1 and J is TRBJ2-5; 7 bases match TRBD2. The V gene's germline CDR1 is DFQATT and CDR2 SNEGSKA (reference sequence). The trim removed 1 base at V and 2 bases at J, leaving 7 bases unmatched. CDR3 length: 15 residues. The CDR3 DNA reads TGCAGTGCTAGAGGGGGGGGAACGATGCAAGAGACCCAGTACTTC. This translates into CSARGGGTMQETQYF.

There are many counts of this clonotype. CDR3 nucleotides: TGCAGTGCTAGAGGGGTAACTAACCAAGAGACCCAGTACTTC. The encoded protein is CSARGVTNQETQYF. This rearrangement joins TRBV20-1 to TRBJ2-5, with no clear D. This CDR3 contains 14 residues. CDR1 is DFQATT, CDR2 SNEGSKA, per germline (reference sequence). Trimming cost V 1 base and J 0 bases, with 9 bases left between them.

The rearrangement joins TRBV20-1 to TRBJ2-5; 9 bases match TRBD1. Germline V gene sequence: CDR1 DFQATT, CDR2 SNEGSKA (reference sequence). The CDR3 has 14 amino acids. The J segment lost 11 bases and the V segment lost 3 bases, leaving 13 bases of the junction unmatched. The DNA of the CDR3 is TGCAGTGCTAGTGGACAGGGGAGAAGTAATGAGCAGTACTTC. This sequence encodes CSASGQGRSNEQYF.

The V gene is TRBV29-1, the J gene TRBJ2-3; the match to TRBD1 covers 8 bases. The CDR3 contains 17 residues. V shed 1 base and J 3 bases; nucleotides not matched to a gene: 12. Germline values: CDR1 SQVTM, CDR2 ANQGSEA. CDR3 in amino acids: CSVEGNSQGVGTDTQYF. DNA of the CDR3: TGCAGCGTTGAAGGGAACTCACAGGGGGTAGGAACAGATACGCAGTATTTT.

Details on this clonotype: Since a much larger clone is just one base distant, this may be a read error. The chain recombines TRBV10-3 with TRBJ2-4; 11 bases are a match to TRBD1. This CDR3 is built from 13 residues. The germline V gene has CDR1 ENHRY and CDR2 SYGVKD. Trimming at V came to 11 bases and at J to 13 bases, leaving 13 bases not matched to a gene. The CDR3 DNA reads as TGTGCCGCAACCGGGACAGGGGGTGACGGGCAGTACTTC. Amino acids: CAATGTGGDGQYF.

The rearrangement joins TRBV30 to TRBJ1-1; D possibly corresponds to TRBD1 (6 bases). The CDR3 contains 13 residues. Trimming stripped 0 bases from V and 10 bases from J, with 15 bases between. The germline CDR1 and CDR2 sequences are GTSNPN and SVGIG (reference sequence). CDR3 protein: CAWSVRGGLAAFF. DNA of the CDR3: TGTGCCTGGAGTGTACGGGGGGGCCTGGCAGCTTTCTTT.

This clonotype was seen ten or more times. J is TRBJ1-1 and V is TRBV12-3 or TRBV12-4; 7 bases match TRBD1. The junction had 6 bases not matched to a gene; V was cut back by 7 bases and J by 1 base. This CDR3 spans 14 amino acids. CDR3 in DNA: TGTGCCAGCACCTCCGGGACAGAGAACACTGAAGCTTTCTTT. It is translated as CASTSGTENTEAFF.

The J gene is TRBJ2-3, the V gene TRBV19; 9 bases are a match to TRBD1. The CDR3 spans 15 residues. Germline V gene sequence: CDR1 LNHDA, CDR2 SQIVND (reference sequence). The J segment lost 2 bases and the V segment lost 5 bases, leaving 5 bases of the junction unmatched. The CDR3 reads CASSPGTGNTDTQYF. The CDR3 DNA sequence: TGTGCCAGTAGTCCAGGGACAGGGAACACAGATACGCAGTATTTT.

CDR3 DNA: TGTGCCAGCAGCTTAGAGACCCTTCGACAGTATGGCTACACCTTC. As protein: CASSLETLRQYGYTF. The V call is TRBV7-9, the J call TRBJ1-2; D possibly corresponds to TRBD1 (5 bases). The germline V and J ends were trimmed by 1 base and 5 bases, with 14 bases remaining between them. This CDR3 is built from 15 residues. CDR1 and CDR2 from the germline V gene are SEHNR and FQNEAQ (reference sequence).

DNA of the CDR3: TGTGCCAGCAGCCAAGATCCTAGGTCGACAGGGGGGCACAATGAGCAGTTCTTC. Amino acid sequence: CASSQDPRSTGGHNEQFF. The chain has TRBV4-2 and TRBJ2-1; 9 bases are a match to TRBD1. The germline gives CDR1 LGHNA, CDR2 YNFKEQ. Unmatched junction bases numbered 11, after V lost 0 bases and J lost 5 bases. The CDR3 spans 18 residues.

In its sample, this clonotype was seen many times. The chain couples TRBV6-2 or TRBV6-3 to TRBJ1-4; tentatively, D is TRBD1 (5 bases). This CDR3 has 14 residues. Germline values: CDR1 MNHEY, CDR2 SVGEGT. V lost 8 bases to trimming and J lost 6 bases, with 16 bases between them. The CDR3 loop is CASALAGGDEKLFF. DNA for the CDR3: TGTGCCAGCGCCCTGGCGGGAGGGGATGAAAAACTGTTTTTT.

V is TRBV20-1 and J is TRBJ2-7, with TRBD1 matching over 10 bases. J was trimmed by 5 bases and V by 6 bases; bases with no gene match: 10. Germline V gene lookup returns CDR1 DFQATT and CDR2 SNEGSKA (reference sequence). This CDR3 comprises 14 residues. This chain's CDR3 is CSANPGQGTDEQYF. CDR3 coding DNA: TGCAGTGCCAATCCGGGACAGGGGACCGACGAGCAGTACTTC.

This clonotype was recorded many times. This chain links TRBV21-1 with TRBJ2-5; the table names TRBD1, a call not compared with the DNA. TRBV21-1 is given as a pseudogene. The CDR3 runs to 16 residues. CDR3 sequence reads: CASSSPGQPYQETQYF. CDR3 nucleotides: TGTGCCAGCAGCAGCCCAGGACAGCCGTACCAAGAGACCCAGTACTTC.

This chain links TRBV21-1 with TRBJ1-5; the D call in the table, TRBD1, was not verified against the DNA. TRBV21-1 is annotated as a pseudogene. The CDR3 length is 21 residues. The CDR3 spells CASSKLRKGRDGPYSNQPQHF. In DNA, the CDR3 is TGTGCCAGCAGCAAACTCAGGAAGGGGCGCGACGGTCCTTATAGCAATCAGCCCCAGCATTTT.

The CDR3 reads CSAGNQFPEGEQYF. The CDR3 DNA reads as TGCAGTGCCGGAAACCAGTTCCCCGAGGGCGAGCAGTACTTC. The chain couples TRBV20-1 to TRBJ2-5; D may be TRBD2 (5 bases). The J call could be wrong; TRBJ2-7 is a better fit for the DNA end. Germline V lookup: CDR1 DFQATT, CDR2 SNEGSKA (reference sequence). This CDR3 contains 14 residues.

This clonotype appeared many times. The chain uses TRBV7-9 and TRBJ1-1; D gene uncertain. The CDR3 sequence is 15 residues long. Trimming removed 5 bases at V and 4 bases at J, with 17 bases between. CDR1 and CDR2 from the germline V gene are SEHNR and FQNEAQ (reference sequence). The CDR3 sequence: CASSTPHGLITEAFF. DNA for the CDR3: TGTGCCAGCAGCACTCCGCACGGTCTGATCACTGAAGCTTTCTTT.